These 26 T cell receptor beta chains were sequenced from one sample in a study of a mutant IDH1 vaccine in newly diagnosed glioma. As for time point: week 11, during vaccination. All doses held 300 ug of mutant IDH1 20-mer peptide, with topical imiquimod. Clones were read by immunoSEQ multiplex PCR, and TCRdb kept only the in-frame ones, dropping some. The repertoire has 40,000 or so clones, about 83% of them found once; the top ten carry about 2.2%. These receptors' antigens are unknown. The sequenced sample was PBMCs, obtained from a glioma patient whose treatment included an IDH1 peptide vaccine. The receptors originated from a man aged 35 to 55 with glioma.

The chain is built from TRBV6-5 and TRBJ2-7; D tentatively reads TRBD1 or TRBD2 (5 bases each). Per germline, CDR1 MNHEY and CDR2 SVGAGI. This CDR3 contains 15 residues. V gave up 3 bases and J gave up 2 bases, with 14 bases separating them. CDR3 residues: CASSYSGTATYEQYF. CDR3 nucleotide sequence: TGTGCCAGCAGTTATTCCGGGACGGCAACCTACGAGCAGTACTTC.

J is TRBJ2-3 and V is TRBV2; tentatively, D is TRBD2 (6 bases). Germline CDR1 is SNHLY and CDR2 is FYNNEI. V dropped 4 bases and J dropped 2 bases, with 16 bases sitting between them. The CDR3 consists of 16 residues. Here the CDR3 reads CASSVSSGRNTDTQYF. CDR3 bases: TGTGCCAGCAGTGTTTCCAGTGGGAGGAACACAGATACGCAGTATTTT.

This chain joins TRBV13 and TRBJ2-1; TRBD2 is a possible D gene (5 bases). The CDR3 extends over 14 amino acids. Trimming cost V 5 bases and J 10 bases, with 18 bases left between them. CDR1 and CDR2 from the germline V gene are PRHDT and FYEKMQ (reference sequence). The chain's CDR3 is CASSPKLEASEQFF. As DNA, the CDR3 is TGTGCCAGCAGCCCAAAACTGGAGGCTAGCGAGCAGTTCTTC.

In DNA form, the CDR3 reads TGCGCCAGCAGCCCGGACAGAAACTACGAGCAGTACTTC. Encoded protein: CASSPDRNYEQYF. This chain links TRBV4-1 with TRBJ2-7, with D possibly TRBD1 on 6 matching bases. Trimming took off 4 bases at V and 3 bases at J, with 10 bases between the two ends. This CDR3 comprises 13 residues. Germline values: CDR1 MGHRA, CDR2 YSYEKL.

This chain joins TRBV18 and TRBJ2-1, with unresolved D. From germline, CDR1 is KGHSH and CDR2 LQKENI. The ends were cut back, 1 base at V and 3 bases at J, with 10 bases in the middle. CDR3 length: 15 amino acids. CDR3 sequence (DNA): TGTGCCAGCTCACCACGCCAGGAGTACTACAATGAGCAGTTCTTC. The encoded protein is CASSPRQEYYNEQFF. Using reference TRBV18 and TRBJ2-1 for the parts outside the CDR3, the full variable domain is NAGVMQNPRHLVRRRGQEARLRCSPMKGHSHVYWYRQLPEEGLKFMVYLQKENIIDESGMPKERFSAEFPKEGPSILRIQQVVRGDSAAYFCASSPRQEYYNEQFFGPGTRLTVL.

The chain is built from TRBV9 and TRBJ1-1, with TRBD1 as a possible D gene (6 bases). The germline V and J ends were trimmed by 4 bases and 3 bases, with 16 bases remaining between them. There are 15 residues in the CDR3. Germline CDR1 reads SGDLS; CDR2 reads YYNGEE. This chain's CDR3 is CASSPTGRGDTEAFF. CDR3 in DNA: TGTGCCAGCAGCCCCACCGGAAGGGGGGACACTGAAGCTTTCTTT.

The rearrangement links TRBV18 to TRBJ1-2, with unresolved D. V was shortened by 1 base and J by 2 bases, with 11 bases between the two germline ends. This CDR3 region has 15 residues. CDR1 and CDR2 from the germline V gene are KGHSH and LQKENI. CDR3 bases: TGTGCCAGCTCACCACTTTCGGACGGAAACTATGGCTACACCTTC. It is translated as CASSPLSDGNYGYTF.

The chain has TRBV4-1 and TRBJ1-1; possible D gene TRBD1, 6 bases. Germline values: CDR1 MGHRA, CDR2 YSYEKL. The CDR3 sequence is 14 residues long. Deletions cut 4 bases from V and 2 bases from J, with 11 bases between. The CDR3 protein is CASSPHRDNTEAFF. The CDR3 bases are TGCGCCAGCAGCCCCCACAGGGACAACACTGAAGCTTTCTTT.

The chain combines TRBV6-6 with TRBJ2-7, with D perhaps assigned TRBD1 or TRBD2 (5 bases each). Germline V gives CDR1 MNHNY, CDR2 SVGAGI (reference sequence). Deletions cut 8 bases from V and 6 bases from J, with 14 bases between. This CDR3 region has 12 residues. Here the CDR3 DNA reads TGTGCCAGCGGGGCAACTAGTCCCGAGCAGTACTTC. Translation: CASGATSPEQYF.

In its sample, this clone was seen a few times. The chain has TRBV18 and TRBJ2-2; D call uncertain. CDR1 and CDR2 from the germline V gene are KGHSH and LQKENI. This CDR3 contains 13 residues. V lost 1 base and J lost 3, with 3 bases in between. The CDR3 reads CASSPRDTGELFF. In DNA, the CDR3 is TGTGCCAGCTCACCACGGGACACCGGGGAGCTGTTTTTT. Variable domain in full (rest from reference TRBV18 and TRBJ2-2): NAGVMQNPRHLVRRRGQEARLRCSPMKGHSHVYWYRQLPEEGLKFMVYLQKENIIDESGMPKERFSAEFPKEGPSILRIQQVVRGDSAAYFCASSPRDTGELFFGEGSRLTVL.

V and J are TRBV5-1 and TRBJ2-5; unclear D gene. Germline-derived CDR1 and CDR2 are SGHRS and YFSETQ. The CDR3 has 14 residues. V lost 0 bases, J lost 4 bases, and 10 bases lay in between. CDR3 residues: CASSLVVAGETQYF. Here the CDR3 DNA reads TGCGCCAGCAGCTTGGTTGTAGCAGGAGAGACCCAGTACTTC.

The gene calls are TRBV9 and TRBJ2-3; D gene unclear. Looked up from germline, CDR1 is SGDLS and CDR2 is YYNGEE. This CDR3 comprises 13 residues. With 3 bases removed from V and 1 base from J, the gap between germline ends came to 6 bases. CDR3 region: CASSAMGTDTQYF. The DNA for the CDR3 is TGTGCCAGCAGCGCCATGGGCACAGATACGCAGTATTTT.

This chain links TRBV29-1 with TRBJ1-1; D remains unclear. V lost 5 bases to trimming and J lost 4 bases, with 11 bases between them. Germline values: CDR1 SQVTM, CDR2 ANQGSEA. The CDR3 is made up of 12 amino acids. This chain's CDR3 is CSVNQVSTEAFF. The DNA for the CDR3 is TGCAGCGTTAATCAGGTTTCCACTGAAGCTTTCTTT.

The rearrangement links TRBV6-1 to TRBJ2-7; 7 bases match TRBD1. Germline CDR1 is MNHNS and CDR2 is SASEGT. Trimming removed 5 bases from V and 9 bases from J; junction bases left unmatched: 7. The CDR3 has 12 residues. CDR3 nucleotides: TGTGCCAGCAGTATGAACCGGGACAGGCAGTACTTC. Its translation is CASSMNRDRQYF.

The chain is built from TRBV5-1 and TRBJ2-1; D is ambiguous. V lost 5 bases and J 0 bases, leaving 9 bases between the germline ends. The CDR3 consists of 14 residues. Germline V gene data show CDR1 as SGHRS and CDR2 as YFSETQ. This CDR3 is CASRTSSSYNEQFF. The CDR3 nucleotides are TGCGCCAGCAGGACGTCAAGCTCCTACAATGAGCAGTTCTTC.

This chain joins TRBV9 and TRBJ2-1; possible D gene TRBD1, 5 bases. With 0 bases removed from V and 4 bases from J, the gap between germline ends came to 8 bases. The germline V gene has CDR1 SGDLS and CDR2 YYNGEE. The CDR3 has 14 amino acids. The DNA for the CDR3 is TGTGCCAGCAGCGTAGGGGGCGGTTACAATGAGCAGTTCTTC. This gives the protein CASSVGGGYNEQFF.

The rearrangement links TRBV27 to TRBJ1-4; no firm D call. CDR1 and CDR2 from the germline V gene are MNHEY and SMNVEV (reference sequence). V was clipped by 4 bases and J by 10 bases, with 19 bases between them. The CDR3 runs to 15 residues. The CDR3 bases are TGTGCCAGCAGTTACTTAGGGCCAACGAGAGGAAAACTGTTTTTT. Protein sequence: CASSYLGPTRGKLFF.

This chain connects TRBV6-5 to TRBJ1-4; D unclear. The CDR3 covers 13 residues. Germline lookup yields CDR1 MNHEY and CDR2 SVGAGI. In DNA, the CDR3 is TGTACAAGAACGGACCCAACTAATGAAAAACTGTTTTTT. Residues: CTRTDPTNEKLFF.

V gene TRBV19 combines with J gene TRBJ2-7; D might be TRBD2 (6 bases). The ends were cut back, 6 bases at V and 0 bases at J, with 15 bases in the middle. CDR3 length: 15 amino acids. Germline V gene data show CDR1 as LNHDA and CDR2 as SQIVND (reference sequence). The CDR3 DNA is TGTGCCAGTAGCGCCGGGACTGTTACCTCCTACGAGCAGTACTTC. The encoded protein is CASSAGTVTSYEQYF.

This chain joins TRBV2 and TRBJ1-2, with 10 bases lining up with TRBD1. This CDR3 is 15 amino acids long. Germline-derived CDR1 and CDR2 are SNHLY and FYNNEI. Trimming at V came to 4 bases and at J to 4 bases, leaving 6 bases not matched to a gene. The CDR3 is CASSARDRGTYGYTF. CDR3 in DNA: TGTGCCAGCAGTGCCCGGGACAGGGGTACCTATGGCTACACCTTC.

This clone was found a few times. The chain has TRBV9 and TRBJ2-1; D remains unclear. The CDR3 sequence is 13 residues long. Deletions cut 4 bases from V and 4 bases from J, with 9 bases between. Per the germline V gene, CDR1 is SGDLS and CDR2 is YYNGEE. This CDR3 is CASSPTPYNEQFF. The CDR3, as DNA: TGTGCCAGCAGCCCCACCCCTTACAATGAGCAGTTCTTC.

J is TRBJ2-5 and V is TRBV19, with 12 positions matching TRBD2. The CDR3 consists of 14 residues. J was trimmed by 4 bases and V by 6 bases; bases with no gene match: 3. Germline V gene sequence: CDR1 LNHDA, CDR2 SQIVND (reference sequence). The CDR3 here is CASRRTSGIETQYF. The CDR3 nucleotides read TGTGCCAGTAGGAGGACTAGCGGGATAGAGACCCAGTACTTC.

J is TRBJ2-1 and V is TRBV28; TRBD2 matches at 8 bases. CDR1 and CDR2 (germline): MDHEN, SYDVKM. The CDR3 is made up of 15 amino acids. After removal of 5 bases from V and 6 bases from J, the junction contained 9 bases not matched to a gene. DNA of the CDR3: TGTGCCAGCAGTCAAGCGGGGGAGTCGTTCAATGAGCAGTTCTTC. Residues: CASSQAGESFNEQFF. Looking up the rest from reference TRBV28 and TRBJ2-1 gives the full variable domain: DVKVTQSSRYLVKRTGEKVFLECVQDMDHENMFWYRQDPGLGLRLIYFSYDVKMKEKGDIPEGYSVSREKKERFSLILESASTNQTSMYLCASSQAGESFNEQFFGPGTRLTVL.

The chain combines TRBV19 with TRBJ1-2; 7 bases match TRBD1. V shed 6 bases, J shed 5 bases, and the junction held 9 bases outside the gene matches. The CDR3 sequence is 14 residues long. Germline V CDR1 and CDR2: LNHDA, SQIVND (reference sequence). The CDR3 loop reads CASSRAGTAYGYTF. The CDR3 nucleotides are TGTGCCAGTAGCAGAGCCGGGACAGCATATGGCTACACCTTC.

The rearrangement joins TRBV29-1 to TRBJ1-2; a weak D match, TRBD1 (6 bases). Germline CDR1 is SQVTM and CDR2 is ANQGSEA. CDR3 length: 11 residues. The ends were cut back, 8 bases at V and 2 bases at J, with 9 bases in the middle. CDR3 protein: CSSGENYGYTF. The CDR3, as DNA: TGCAGCTCAGGGGAAAACTATGGCTACACCTTC.

The V gene is TRBV15, the J gene TRBJ2-5, with a possible D match to TRBD2 (5 bases). The CDR3 is 14 residues long. Germline CDR1 LNHNV, CDR2 YYDKDF (reference sequence). Trimming shortened V by 4 bases and J by 0 bases, and 9 bases separated the two germline ends. The CDR3 DNA reads as TGTGCCACCAGCAATTGGGAGTACCAAGAGACCCAGTACTTC. Protein sequence: CATSNWEYQETQYF.